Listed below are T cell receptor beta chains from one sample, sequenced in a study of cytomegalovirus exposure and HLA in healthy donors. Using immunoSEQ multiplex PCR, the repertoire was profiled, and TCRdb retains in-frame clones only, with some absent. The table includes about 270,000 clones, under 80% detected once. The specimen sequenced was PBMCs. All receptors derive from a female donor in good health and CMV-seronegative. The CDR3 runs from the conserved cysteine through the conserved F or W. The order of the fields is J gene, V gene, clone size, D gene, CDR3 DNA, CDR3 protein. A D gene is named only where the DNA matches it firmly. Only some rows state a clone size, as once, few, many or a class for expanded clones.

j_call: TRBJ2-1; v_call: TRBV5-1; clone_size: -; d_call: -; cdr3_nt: TGCGCCAGCAGAGACAGGACACTCTACAATGAGCAGTTCTTC; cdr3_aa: CASRDRTLYNEQFF
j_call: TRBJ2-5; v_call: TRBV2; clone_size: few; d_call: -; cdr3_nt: TGTGCCAGCTCAATAGCGGAGCAAGAGACCCAGTACTTC; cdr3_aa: CASSIAEQETQYF
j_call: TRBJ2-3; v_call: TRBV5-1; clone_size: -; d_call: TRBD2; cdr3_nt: TGCGCCAGCAGCTTGAGACTAGCGGGCACAGATACGCAGTATTTT; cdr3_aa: CASSLRLAGTDTQYF
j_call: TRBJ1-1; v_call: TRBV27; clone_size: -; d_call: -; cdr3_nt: TGTGCCAGCAGTATGGGCCGGTTAAACACTGAAGCTTTCTTT; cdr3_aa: CASSMGRLNTEAFF
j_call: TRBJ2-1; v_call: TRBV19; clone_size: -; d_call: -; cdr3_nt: TGTGCCAGTAGTATAGCTGCGAGCTCCTACAATGAGCAGTTCTTC; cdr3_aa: CASSIAASSYNEQFF
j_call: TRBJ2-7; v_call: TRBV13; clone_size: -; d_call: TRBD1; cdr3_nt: TGTGCCAGCAGCGGACAGGGCGCCTACGAGCAGTACTTC; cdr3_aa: CASSGQGAYEQYF
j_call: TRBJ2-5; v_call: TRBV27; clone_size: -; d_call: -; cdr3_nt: TGTGCCAGCAGTGCCCCATCCGGGAGAGAGACCCAGTACTTC; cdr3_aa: CASSAPSGRETQYF
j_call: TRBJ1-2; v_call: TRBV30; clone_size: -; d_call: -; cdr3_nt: TGTGCCTGGAGCAGAATGGGGGGGGTATATGGCTACACCTTC; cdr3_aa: CAWSRMGGVYGYTF
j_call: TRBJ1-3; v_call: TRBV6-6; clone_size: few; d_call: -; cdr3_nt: TGTGCCAGCAGTTACGGGGGCCTCTCTGGAAACACCATATATTTT; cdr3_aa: CASSYGGLSGNTIYF
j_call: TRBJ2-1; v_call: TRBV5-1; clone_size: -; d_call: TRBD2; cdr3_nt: TGCGCCAGCAGCTCTATGGCGGGAGCGAATGAGCAGTTCTTC; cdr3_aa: CASSSMAGANEQFF
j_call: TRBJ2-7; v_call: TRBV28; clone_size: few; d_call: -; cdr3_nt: TGTGCCAGCAGCCGAATATTAACCTACGAGCAGTACTTC; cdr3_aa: CASSRILTYEQYF
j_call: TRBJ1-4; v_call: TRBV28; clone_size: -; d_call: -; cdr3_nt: TGTGCCAGCAGTTTGGGGGGGCGCGGTGAAAAACTGTTTTTT; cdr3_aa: CASSLGGRGEKLFF
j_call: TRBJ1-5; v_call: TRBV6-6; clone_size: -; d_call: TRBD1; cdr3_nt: TGTGCCAGCAGTCAGGACAGGGGGCATCGTCAGCCCCAGCATTTT; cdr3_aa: CASSQDRGHRQPQHF
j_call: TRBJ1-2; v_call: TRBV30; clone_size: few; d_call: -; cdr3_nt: TGTGCCTCCCAGAAGGGGGACGGCTACACCTTC; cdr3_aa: CASQKGDGYTF
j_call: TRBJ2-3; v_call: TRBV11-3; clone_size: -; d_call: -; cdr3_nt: TGTGCCAGCAGCTCCGCGCAGGGCCACACAGATACGCAGTATTTT; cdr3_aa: CASSSAQGHTDTQYF
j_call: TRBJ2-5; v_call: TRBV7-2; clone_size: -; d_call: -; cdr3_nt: TGTGCCAGCAGCTCCCTACTTACCCAGTACTTC; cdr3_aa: CASSSLLTQYF
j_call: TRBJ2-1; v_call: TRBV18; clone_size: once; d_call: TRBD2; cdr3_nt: TGTGCCAGCTCACCAAGTCGTAGCGGGAAGGGACATGAGCAGTTCTTC; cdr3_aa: CASSPSRSGKGHEQFF
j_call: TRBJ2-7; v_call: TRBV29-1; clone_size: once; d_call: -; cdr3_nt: TGCAGCGTTGAACAAGGAGTTCCCTACGAGCAGTACTTC; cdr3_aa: CSVEQGVPYEQYF
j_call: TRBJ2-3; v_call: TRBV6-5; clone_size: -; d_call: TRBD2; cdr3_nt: TGTGCCAGCAGGGACGGGACTAGCGACACAGATACGCAGTATTTT; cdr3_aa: CASRDGTSDTDTQYF
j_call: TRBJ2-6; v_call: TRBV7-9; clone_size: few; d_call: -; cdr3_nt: TGTGCCAGCTGGAATGGGGCAGCTGGGGCCAACGTCCTGACTTTC; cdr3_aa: CASWNGAAGANVLTF
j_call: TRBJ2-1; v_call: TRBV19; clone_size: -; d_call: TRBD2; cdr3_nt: TGTGCCAGTAGGTGGGCGGGAGGGGAGACTGAGCAGTTCTTC; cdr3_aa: CASRWAGGETEQFF
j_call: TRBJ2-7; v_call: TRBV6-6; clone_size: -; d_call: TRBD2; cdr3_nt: TGTGCCAGCAACCGTTGGACTAGCGGGAACTACGAGCAGTACTTC; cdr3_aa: CASNRWTSGNYEQYF
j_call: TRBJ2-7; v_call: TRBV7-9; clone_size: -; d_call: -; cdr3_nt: TGTGCCAGCAGCCCACAGGGGACTTACGAGCAGTACTTC; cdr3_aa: CASSPQGTYEQYF
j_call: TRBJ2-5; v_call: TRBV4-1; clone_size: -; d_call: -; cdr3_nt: TGCGCCAGCAGCCAAGAGAAGGCAGGGTGGCCGGAGACCCAGTACTTC; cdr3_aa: CASSQEKAGWPETQYF
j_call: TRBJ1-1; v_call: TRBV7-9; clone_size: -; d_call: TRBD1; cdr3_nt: TGTGCCAGCAGCTTCAGGGGGCGAACTGAAGCTTTCTTT; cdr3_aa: CASSFRGRTEAFF
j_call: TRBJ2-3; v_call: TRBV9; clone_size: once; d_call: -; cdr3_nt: TGTGCCAGCAGCGTTGTCGGTAGCACAGATACGCAGTATTTT; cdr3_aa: CASSVVGSTDTQYF
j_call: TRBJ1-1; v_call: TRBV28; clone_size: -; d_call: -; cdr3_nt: TGTGCCAGCAGTTTTCAACGGGGAGGCACTGAAGCTTTCTTT; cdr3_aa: CASSFQRGGTEAFF
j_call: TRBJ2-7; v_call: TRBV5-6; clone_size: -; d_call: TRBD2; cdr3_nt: TGTGCCAGCAGCCTGGGGACTAGCGTAGGCGAGCAGTACTTC; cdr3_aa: CASSLGTSVGEQYF
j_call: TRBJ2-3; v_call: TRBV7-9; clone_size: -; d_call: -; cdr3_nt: TGTGCCAGCAGCGCGACGGGGACTGGCACAGATACGCAGTATTTT; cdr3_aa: CASSATGTGTDTQYF
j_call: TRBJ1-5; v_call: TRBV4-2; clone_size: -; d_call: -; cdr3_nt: TGTGCCAGCAGCCAAGATTGGGGACGGGGGATTAGCAATCAGCCCCAGCATTTT; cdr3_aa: CASSQDWGRGISNQPQHF
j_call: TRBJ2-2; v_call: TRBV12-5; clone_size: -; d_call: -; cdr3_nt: TGTGCTAGTGGTTTGGTCGGAGGTTGGAGCACCGGGGAGCTGTTTTTT; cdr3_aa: CASGLVGGWSTGELFF
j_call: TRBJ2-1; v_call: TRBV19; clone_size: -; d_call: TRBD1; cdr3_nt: TGTGCCAGTAGTATAGCCAAACGACAGGGGGGGAGAAATGAGCAGTTCTTC; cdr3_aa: CASSIAKRQGGRNEQFF
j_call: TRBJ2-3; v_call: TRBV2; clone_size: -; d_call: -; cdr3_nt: -; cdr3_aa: CASILGLAGGSSTDTQYF
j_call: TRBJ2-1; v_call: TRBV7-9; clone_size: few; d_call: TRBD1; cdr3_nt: TGTGCCAGCCGGACAGGGTCGTACAATGAGCAGTTCTTC; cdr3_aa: CASRTGSYNEQFF
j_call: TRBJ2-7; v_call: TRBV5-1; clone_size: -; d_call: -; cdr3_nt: TGCGCCAGCAGCCTTGAAGGGGGAAACCCCTACGAGCAGTACTTC; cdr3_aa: CASSLEGGNPYEQYF
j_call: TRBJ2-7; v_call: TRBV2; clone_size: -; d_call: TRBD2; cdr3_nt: TGTGCCAGCAGTTATAGCGGGGTCTCCTACGAGCAGTACTTC; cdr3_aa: CASSYSGVSYEQYF
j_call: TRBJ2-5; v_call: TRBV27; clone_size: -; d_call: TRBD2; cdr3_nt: TGTGCCAGCAGTTTAGGCCCTAGCGGGAGTGTGGAGACCCAGTACTTC; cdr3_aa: CASSLGPSGSVETQYF
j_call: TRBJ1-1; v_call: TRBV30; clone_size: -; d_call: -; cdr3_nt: TGTGCCTGGAGTCCCAAATATCAGAGGGTGGTGAACACTGAAGCTTTCTTT; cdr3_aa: CAWSPKYQRVVNTEAFF
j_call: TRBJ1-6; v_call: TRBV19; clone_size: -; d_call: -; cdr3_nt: TGTGCCAGTAGTCCCCTGGAGGGCTATAATTCACCCCTCCACTTT; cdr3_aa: CASSPLEGYNSPLHF
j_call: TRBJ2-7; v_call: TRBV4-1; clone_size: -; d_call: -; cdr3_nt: TGCGCCAGCAGCCAATCGATAGCGGAACGCTACGAGCAGTACTTC; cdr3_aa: CASSQSIAERYEQYF
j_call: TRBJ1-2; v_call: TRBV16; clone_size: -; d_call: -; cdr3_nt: TGTGCCAGCAGCCAAAAGGGGACTCACTATGGCTACACCTTC; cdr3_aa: CASSQKGTHYGYTF
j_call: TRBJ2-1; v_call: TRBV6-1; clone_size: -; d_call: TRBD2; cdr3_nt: TGTGCCAGCAGTGAAAAACCGGGACTAGCTGCCAATCCCAATGAGCAGTTCTTC; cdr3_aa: CASSEKPGLAANPNEQFF
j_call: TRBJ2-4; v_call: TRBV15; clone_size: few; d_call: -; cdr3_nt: TGTGCCACCAGCAGGACGGGAGCCAAAAACATTCAGTACTTC; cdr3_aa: CATSRTGAKNIQYF
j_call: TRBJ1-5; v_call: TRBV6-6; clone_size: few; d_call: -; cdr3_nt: TGTGCCAGCAGTCTCGAGGGATCCCATCAGCCCCAGCATTTT; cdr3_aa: CASSLEGSHQPQHF
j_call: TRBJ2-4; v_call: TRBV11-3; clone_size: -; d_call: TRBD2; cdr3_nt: TGTGCCAGCAGCCCCTACGACAGCGGGAGAGGGAAAAACATTCAGTACTTC; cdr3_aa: CASSPYDSGRGKNIQYF
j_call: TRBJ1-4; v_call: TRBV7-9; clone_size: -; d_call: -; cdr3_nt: TGTGCCAGCAGCTATCGACAGACTAATGAAAAACTGTTTTTT; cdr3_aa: CASSYRQTNEKLFF
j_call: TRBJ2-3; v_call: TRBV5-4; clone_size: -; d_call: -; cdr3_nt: TGTGCCAGCAGTCGTACCTACTGGAGGGACACAGATACGCAGTATTTT; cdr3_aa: CASSRTYWRDTDTQYF
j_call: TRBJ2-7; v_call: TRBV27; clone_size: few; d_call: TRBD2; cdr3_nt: TGTGCCAGCCACCAACTCACTAGCGGCCTTTCCTACGAGCAGTACTTC; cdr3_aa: CASHQLTSGLSYEQYF
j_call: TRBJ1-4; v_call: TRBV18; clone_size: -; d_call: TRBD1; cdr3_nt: TGTGCCAGCTCACTCGCGGGACAGCCTAATGAAAAACTGTTTTTT; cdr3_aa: CASSLAGQPNEKLFF
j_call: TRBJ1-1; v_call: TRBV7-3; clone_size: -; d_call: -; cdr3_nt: TGTGCCAGCAGCCCTAGGGCCACAGGGACTGAAGCTTTCTTT; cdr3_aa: CASSPRATGTEAFF
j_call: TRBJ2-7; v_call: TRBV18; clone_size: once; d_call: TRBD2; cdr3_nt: TGTGCCAGCTCACCCTGGACTAGCGGGATAGAGCAGTACTTC; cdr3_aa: CASSPWTSGIEQYF
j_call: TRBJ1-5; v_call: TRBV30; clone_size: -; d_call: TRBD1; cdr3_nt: TGTGCCTGGAGTGTTAAGGGGGCAAGCAATCAGCCCCAGCATTTT; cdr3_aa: CAWSVKGASNQPQHF
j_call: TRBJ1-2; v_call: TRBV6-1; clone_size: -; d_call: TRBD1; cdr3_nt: TGTGCCAGCAGTGGGACAGGGGGTTTTGACTACACCTTC; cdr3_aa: CASSGTGGFDYTF
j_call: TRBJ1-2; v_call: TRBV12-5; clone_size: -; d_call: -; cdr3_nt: TGTGCTAGCACAGGGTTAGGGGACTATGGCTACACCTTC; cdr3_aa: CASTGLGDYGYTF
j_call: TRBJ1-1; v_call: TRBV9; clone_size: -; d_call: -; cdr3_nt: TGTGCCAGCAGCGTAGGATCCGCGGGACCGGGTAGCACTGAAGCTTTCTTT; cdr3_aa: CASSVGSAGPGSTEAFF